These T cell receptor beta chains were read from a single sample in a study of beta chain features in type 1 diabetes. TCRdb keeps only in-frame clones here, not all; method: immunoSEQ multiplex PCR. Of around 250,000 clones listed, more than 13% were seen once; the top ten hold 0.017%. The material sequenced was naive CD4+ T cells from blood. These receptors were obtained from a man aged 25 to 40 with type 1 diabetes. The CDR3 runs from the conserved cysteine through the conserved F or W. The D gene is left open where the match is weak. Clone size, where shown, is once, few, many, or a class for clones that have expanded.

clone size: -
V gene: TRBV7-2
D gene: -
J gene: TRBJ1-1
CDR3 protein: CASSLGQVMNTEAFF
CDR3 DNA: TGTGCCAGCAGCTTAGGACAGGTTATGAACACTGAAGCTTTCTTT

clone size: -
V gene: TRBV7-2
D gene: -
J gene: TRBJ2-1
CDR3 protein: CASTIGGDSYNEQFF
CDR3 DNA: TGTGCCAGCACCATCGGGGGAGACTCCTACAATGAGCAGTTCTTC

clone size: -
V gene: TRBV19
D gene: TRBD2
J gene: TRBJ2-5
CDR3 protein: CASSRIAGGQETQYF
CDR3 DNA: TGTGCCAGCTCTCGGATAGCGGGTGGGCAAGAGACCCAGTACTTC

clone size: few
V gene: TRBV5-1
D gene: -
J gene: TRBJ1-1
CDR3 protein: CASSGYSTEAFF
CDR3 DNA: TGCGCCAGCAGCGGTTACAGTACTGAAGCTTTCTTT

clone size: -
V gene: TRBV9
D gene: TRBD2
J gene: TRBJ2-1
CDR3 protein: CASSGLAGGGDNEQFF
CDR3 DNA: TGTGCCAGCAGCGGCTTGGCGGGAGGAGGGGACAATGAGCAGTTCTTC

clone size: -
V gene: TRBV18
D gene: -
J gene: TRBJ1-5
CDR3 protein: CASSPPGAGGNQPQHF
CDR3 DNA: TGTGCCAGCTCACCCCCGGGCGCAGGGGGCAATCAGCCCCAGCATTTT

clone size: -
V gene: TRBV7-2
D gene: -
J gene: TRBJ1-1
CDR3 protein: CASSIYPNTEAFF
CDR3 DNA: TGTGCCAGCAGCATATATCCGAACACTGAAGCTTTCTTT

clone size: few
V gene: TRBV28
D gene: TRBD1
J gene: TRBJ2-5
CDR3 protein: CASRTGGAGQETQYF
CDR3 DNA: TGTGCCAGCAGGACAGGGGGCGCTGGTCAAGAGACCCAGTACTTC

clone size: few
V gene: TRBV7-2
D gene: -
J gene: TRBJ2-6
CDR3 protein: CASSPLGANVLTF
CDR3 DNA: TGTGCCAGCAGCCCGTTAGGGGCCAACGTCCTGACTTTC

clone size: -
V gene: TRBV9
D gene: TRBD2
J gene: TRBJ2-3
CDR3 protein: CASTPIGSGRINTQYF
CDR3 DNA: TGTGCCAGCACCCCAATAGGAAGCGGGAGGATAAATACGCAGTATTTT

clone size: -
V gene: TRBV7-2
D gene: -
J gene: TRBJ1-1
CDR3 protein: CASSSDPGGTEAFF
CDR3 DNA: TGTGCCAGCAGCTCCGACCCGGGCGGGACTGAAGCTTTCTTT

clone size: -
V gene: TRBV7-2
D gene: -
J gene: TRBJ2-7
CDR3 protein: CASSGQSLSSYEQYF
CDR3 DNA: TGTGCCAGCAGTGGACAGTCGCTCTCTTCCTACGAGCAGTACTTC

clone size: -
V gene: TRBV18
D gene: -
J gene: TRBJ2-7
CDR3 protein: CASSPSEGSGEQYF
CDR3 DNA: TGTGCCAGCTCACCGTCAGAGGGATCGGGCGAGCAGTACTTC

clone size: few
V gene: TRBV5-1
D gene: TRBD1
J gene: TRBJ2-1
CDR3 protein: CASSQTGIGNEQFF
CDR3 DNA: TGCGCCAGCAGCCAGACAGGGATTGGGAATGAGCAGTTCTTC